This T cell receptor beta chain was found in a study of blood T cell repertoires in COVID-19 (dated by TCRdb to the early 2020s). About the study as a whole: Collaborator samples came from the United States, Italy and Spain and covered acute and convalescent phases of COVID-19. The prospective study material was composed of cDNA or gDNA derived from T cells, B-cell-depleted T cells, or PBMCs. The dataset comprised deeply sampled blood TCRbeta repertoires from subjects exposed to, actively infected with, or recovered from COVID-19. A freely available public database, intended as a resource for researchers studying the immune response to SARS-CoV-2, is where the repertoires were released. The samples were drawn from two sources: the first 160 participants of the ongoing ImmuneRACE study, and approximately 1,300 subjects contributed by 6 global collaborators. The sample metadata nearly always contained a de-identified subject ID, COVID-19 status, age in years and sex. Where available, HLA class I and class II types were obtained from metadata supplied by the sample provider rather than from assay-based typing.

The immunoSEQ Assay, a bias-controlled multiplex PCR, was used to amplify TCRbeta CDR3 regions from genomic DNA. The original methods were these. The number of nucleated cells in each sample was estimated by amplification of reference gene primers within the assay. To quantify the absolute abundance of each unique TCRbeta CDR3 rearrangement, sequence reads were collapsed and filtered. Productive Simpson clonality was computed per sample as the square root of Simpson's diversity index over productive rearrangements. Here the immuneACCESS table is served through TCRdb, limited to in-frame sequences with V and J called. Missing clones are a known gap in these copies; in checked studies unresolved V genes cover under half, and the rest lacks a known reason. That table supplies the V and J calls and clone size; D and trimming were determined from the DNA. The sample table records around 70,000 clones; more than 75% of these occur just once. The top ten clonotypes cover over 1.2% of the sample.

The study at large found these results: Clinical and demographic metadata were provided uncurated, with the amount varying by source and participant.

Cut back by 3 bases and 6 bases, the V and J ends lie 9 bases apart. The CDR1 and CDR2 encoded by the germline V gene are MGHRA and YSYEKL. The CDR3 numbers 13 residues from cysteine through phenylalanine. The entry retains the CDR3 DNA only, 39 bases that are in frame from base 1. A word on this clone: Its cognate antigen has yet to be identified. Base qualities are missing; no much larger clone stands one base away.

Collaborating institutions collected whole blood in K2EDTA tubes following their own protocols. For TCRbeta analysis, collaborator samples were shipped as frozen whole blood, as isolated PBMCs, or as DNA extracted from either sample type. The sample comprised peripheral blood. The chain is encoded by TRBV4-1 joined to TRBJ2-1; no D gene can be assigned with confidence. The sequence was collected from a man in his fifties with acute or convalescent COVID-19. The encoded CDR3 is CASSQRSLNEQFF. The sequence in DNA is TGCGCCAGCAGCCAGCGGAGCCTCAATGAGCAGTTCTTC.